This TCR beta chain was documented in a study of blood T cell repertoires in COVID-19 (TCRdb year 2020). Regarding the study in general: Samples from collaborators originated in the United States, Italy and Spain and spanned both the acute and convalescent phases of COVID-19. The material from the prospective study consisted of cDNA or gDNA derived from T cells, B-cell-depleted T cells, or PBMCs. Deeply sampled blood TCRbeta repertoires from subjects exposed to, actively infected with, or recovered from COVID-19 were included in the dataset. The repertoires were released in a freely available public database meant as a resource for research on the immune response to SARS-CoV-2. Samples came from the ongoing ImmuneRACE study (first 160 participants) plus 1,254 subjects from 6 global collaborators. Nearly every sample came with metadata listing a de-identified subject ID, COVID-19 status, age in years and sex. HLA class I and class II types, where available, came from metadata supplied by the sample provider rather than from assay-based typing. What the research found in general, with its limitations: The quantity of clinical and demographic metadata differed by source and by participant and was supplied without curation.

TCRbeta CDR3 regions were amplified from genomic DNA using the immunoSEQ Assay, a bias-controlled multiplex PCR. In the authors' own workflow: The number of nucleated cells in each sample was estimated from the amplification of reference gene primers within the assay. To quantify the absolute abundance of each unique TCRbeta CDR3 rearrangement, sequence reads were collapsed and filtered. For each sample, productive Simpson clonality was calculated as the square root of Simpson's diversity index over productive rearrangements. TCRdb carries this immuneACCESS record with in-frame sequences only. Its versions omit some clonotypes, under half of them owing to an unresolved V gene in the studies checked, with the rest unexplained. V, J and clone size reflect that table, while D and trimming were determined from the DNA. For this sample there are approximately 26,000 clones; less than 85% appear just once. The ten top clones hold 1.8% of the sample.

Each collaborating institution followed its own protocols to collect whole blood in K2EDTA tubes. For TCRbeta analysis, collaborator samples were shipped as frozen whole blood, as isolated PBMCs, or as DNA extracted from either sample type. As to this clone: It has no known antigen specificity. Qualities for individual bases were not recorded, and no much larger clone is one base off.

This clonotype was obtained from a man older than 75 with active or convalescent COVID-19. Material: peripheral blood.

The CDR3 has the sequence CASRQGFGEQYF. The sequenced DNA: TGTGCCAGCAGACAGGGGTTCGGCGAGCAGTACTTC. The chain uses TRBV7-9 and TRBJ2-7, with TRBD1 identical over 7 junction bases. V trim: 6 bases; J trim: 6 bases; unmatched bases: 5. From a lookup of the germline V gene (reference sequence), CDR1 and CDR2 are SEHNR and FQNEAQ. Reading from cysteine to phenylalanine, the CDR3 counts 12 amino acids. Only the CDR3 DNA stays, 36 bases, in frame from base 1.